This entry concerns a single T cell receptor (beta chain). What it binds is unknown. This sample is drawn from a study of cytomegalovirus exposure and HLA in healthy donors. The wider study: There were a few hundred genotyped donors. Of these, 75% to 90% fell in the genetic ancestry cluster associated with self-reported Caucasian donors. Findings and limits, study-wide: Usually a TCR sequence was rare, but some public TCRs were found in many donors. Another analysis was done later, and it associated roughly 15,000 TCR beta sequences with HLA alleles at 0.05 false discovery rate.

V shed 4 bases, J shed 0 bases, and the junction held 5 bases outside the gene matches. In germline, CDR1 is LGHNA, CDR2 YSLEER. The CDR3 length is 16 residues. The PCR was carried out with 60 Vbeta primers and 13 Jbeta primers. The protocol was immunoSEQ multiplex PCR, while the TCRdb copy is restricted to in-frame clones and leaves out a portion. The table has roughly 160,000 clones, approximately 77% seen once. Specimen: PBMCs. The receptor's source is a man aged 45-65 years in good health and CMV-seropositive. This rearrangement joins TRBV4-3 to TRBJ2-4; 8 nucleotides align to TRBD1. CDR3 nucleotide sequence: TGCGCCAGCAGCCCGACAGGGGTTCTAGCCAAAAACATTCAGTACTTC. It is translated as CASSPTGVLAKNIQYF.